This T cell receptor beta chain comes out of a study of early T cells in non-severe SARS-CoV-2 infection. One entry per CDR3 protein results from TCRdb running MiXCR on the 5' RACE reads. Of 70,000 to 75,000 distinct CDR3 sequences listed, roughly 12% are singletons. The sample holds one count of this clonotype. Trimming took 6 bases from V and 2 from J, leaving 10 bases between them. The germline CDR1 and CDR2 sequences are MNHEY and SMNVEV (reference sequence). This CDR3 is built from 14 residues. This receptor was identified in an adult who was a healthcare worker with PCR-confirmed SARS-CoV-2 infection or an uninfected control (not recorded which). The source material was whole blood. This chain uses TRBV27 with TRBJ2-2, with no clear D. CDR3 coding DNA: TGTGCCAGCAGGCAGGAGATCAACACCGGGGAGCTGTTTTTT. This sequence encodes CASRQEINTGELFF.